This paragraph reports one TCR beta chain. This clone was recorded many times. Its antigen remains undetermined. Base qualities were left out, and no much larger clone turns up one base away. The entire amount of isolated RNA was reverse transcribed using the High Capacity cDNA Reverse Transcription Kit, so the sequenced TCRB transcripts were expressed ones. Deep immunoSEQ sequencing was performed on naive, central memory and regulatory T cell samples, with an average of roughly 4 million total reads per sample. Sorted cells were lysed in RLT buffer and RNA was extracted with DNase-treated RNeasy Micro or Mini kits, depending on cell number. Each cell subset was processed on its own to prevent cross-contamination, while patient and healthy donor samples were processed together. Using the immunoSEQ multiplex PCR, TCRB sequences were amplified from cDNA into 87-bp fragments spanning the CDR3 region. The amplicons were sequenced using the Illumina HiSeq platform. As for how the authors treated the data: Synthetic template baselines were used to correct PCR bias computationally, reads within Hamming distance 2 were collapsed, and singletons that could not be merged were discarded. By aligning reads against IMGT, V, D and J genes, CDR3 length, and insertions or deletions at six rearrangement sites were assigned. Within each subset, clonotype counts were normalized to sorted cell number, after which true diversity and Gini coefficients were computed with the tcR R package. The overlap coefficient, calculated on TCRB nucleotide sequences, was used to quantify repertoire sharing. TCRdb mirrors the immuneACCESS table, restricted to in-frame sequences. Some clones are absent from its copies; in checked studies, under half trace to an unresolved V gene, and the reason for the others is unknown. From that table come the V and J calls and clone size; the DNA was used to work out D and trimming. In this sample the table shows approximately 130,000 clones, roughly 17% of which occur a single time. Together, the top ten hold 2.6% of the sample.

CDR1 and CDR2 (SQVTM, ANQGSEA) derive from the germline V gene. From the cysteine up to the phenylalanine, the CDR3 has a length of 13 residues. The DNA shown is the 39-base CDR3, in frame from base 1. V is reduced by 4 bases and J by 3 bases, leaving a spacing of 13 bases between them. From each donor, a single peripheral blood sample of approximately 120 mL on average was drawn into heparinised tubes. A BD FACSAria II and a panel including CD45RO, CCR7, CD25, CD127, CD95 and CD27 were used to sort naive, central memory, regulatory and stem cell-like memory CD4+ T cells. Every sorted population had a purity above 98%. PBMCs were separated immediately by Lymphoprep density gradient centrifugation and were stained directly, without being cultured. To minimize batch effects, samples were stained and sorted in pairs, one healthy donor with one patient per experiment. This specimen belongs to a study of beta chain features in type 1 diabetes (dated by TCRdb to the late 2010s). Context from the whole study: Mean age, gender distribution, total cell number and subset yield did not differ between patients and healthy donors. In the study, TCRB repertoires of sorted circulating CD4+ T cell subsets from recently diagnosed type 1 diabetes patients were compared with those of matched healthy donors. A total of over 95,000,000 sorted cells were examined across all samples, and RNA yield correlated strongly with the number of cells per subset. Whereas all 30 or so donors provided naive and central memory subsets, regulatory and stem cell-like memory subsets were isolated from just 8 patients and about 8 healthy donors.

General findings and caveats noted by the study authors: Fewer insertions and more nucleotide deletions at VDJ recombination sites were observed in patients with type 1 diabetes, implying thymic rearrangement abnormalities. Only small numbers of individuals were included in the HLA sub-analyses, which left unresolved whether HLA type had any influence on TCRB rearrangement. Sequencing cDNA rather than genomic DNA could over-represent highly expressing activated cells, although activation and CD3 levels did not differ between groups. A moderate but significant shortening of TCRB CDR3 length was observed in type 1 diabetes patients in all four CD4+ subsets. Naive, central memory and regulatory TCRB repertoires appeared more similar among patients than among healthy donors. Shorter templates might have been favored by PCR, but patient and control samples were amplified and corrected together, so both groups would have been affected equally by any skew.

Sequencing was carried out using central memory CD4+ T cells from blood. The sequence was collected from a man aged 18 to 30 with type 1 diabetes. This receptor chain uses TRBV29-1 and TRBJ2-7, with no D gene named confidently. The CDR3 reads as follows: CSVGNFTGYEQYF. The DNA sequence is given as TGCAGCGTTGGAAACTTCACGGGCTACGAGCAGTACTTC.